The 12 T cell receptor beta chains reported below all come from one sample, sequenced in a study of blood T cell repertoires in COVID-19. Some clones are missing from TCRdb's copy, which holds only in-frame ones; the method was immunoSEQ multiplex PCR. The table lists roughly 300,000 clones, around 86% of them singletons. The source material was peripheral blood. These receptors all come from a human donor in a cohort sampled during active COVID-19.

This chain links TRBV7-2 with TRBJ2-1, with a weak D call TRBD1 (9 bases). This CDR3 region has 17 residues. CDR1 SGHTA and CDR2 FQGNSA come from the germline V gene. Trimming pared 1 base from V and 9 bases from J, leaving 22 bases between. The CDR3 DNA is TGTGCCAGCAGCTTAGTTCCACGGGGGGGACAGGGTGTTGAGCAGTTCTTC. It yields the protein CASSLVPRGGQGVEQFF.

The chain couples TRBV19 to TRBJ1-3; TRBD1 matches at 9 bases. Looked up from germline, CDR1 is LNHDA and CDR2 is SQIVND (reference sequence). Trimming cost V 7 bases and J 4 bases; bases outside gene matches: 8. The CDR3 contains 15 residues. The CDR3 sequence: CASKDRDRAGNTIYF. CDR3 nucleotides: TGTGCCAGTAAGGACCGGGACAGGGCAGGAAACACCATATATTTT.

The chain recombines TRBV7-3 with TRBJ2-5; 8 positions match TRBD2. The CDR3 sequence is 14 residues long. CDR1 SGHTA and CDR2 FQGTGA come from the germline V gene. The J segment lost 5 bases and the V segment lost 5 bases, leaving 7 bases of the junction unmatched. The CDR3 DNA sequence: TGTGCCAGCAGCCCATACGGGACTAGGGAGACCCAGTACTTC. Translation: CASSPYGTRETQYF.

This clone has at least ten counts. CDR3 in amino acids: CASSYGTSAYEQYF. The CDR3, as DNA: TGTGCCAGCAGTTATGGAACTAGCGCGTACGAGCAGTACTTC. V gene TRBV6-5 combines with J gene TRBJ2-7; 7 bases align to TRBD2. CDR1 is MNHEY, CDR2 SVGAGI, per germline. The CDR3 spans 14 residues. Trimming removed 3 bases from V and 4 bases from J; junction bases left unmatched: 6.

On this clone: The limits of the CDR3 on the DNA are not certain, so only TCRdb's listed CDR3 is given. CDR3 amino acids: CASSFGAGGAFF. The chain couples TRBV12-3 or TRBV12-4 to TRBJ1-1. The CDR3 has 12 amino acids, counting both end residues.

Note on this clone: The same CDR3 also results from other DNA sequences found in this sample. This chain connects TRBV19 to TRBJ1-5, with TRBD1 matching 7 bases. Germline-derived CDR1 and CDR2 are LNHDA and SQIVND (reference sequence). The junction had 2 bases not matched to a gene; V was cut back by 3 bases and J by 6 bases. CDR3 length: 13 residues. Written as DNA, the CDR3 is TGTGCCAGTAGTATCCAGGGGGGTCAGCCCCAGCATTTT. Protein product: CASSIQGGQPQHF. The full variable domain, with the rest looked up from reference TRBV19 and TRBJ1-5, is DGGITQSPKYLFRKEGQNVTLSCEQNLNHDAMYWYRQDPGQGLRLIYYSQIVNDFQKGDIAEGYSVSREKKESFPLTVTSAQKNPTAFYLCASSIQGGQPQHFGDGTRLSIL.

This clone has more than one count but fewer than ten. V gene TRBV7-9 combines with J gene TRBJ2-1, with D perhaps TRBD2 (6 bases). The CDR3 consists of 16 residues. The V gene's germline CDR1 is SEHNR and CDR2 FQNEAQ (reference sequence). Trimming took off 1 base at V and 4 bases at J, with 14 bases between the two ends. The chain's CDR3 is CASSLVPTRGYNEQFF. In nucleotides, the CDR3 is TGTGCCAGCAGCTTAGTTCCGACTAGGGGATACAATGAGCAGTTCTTC.

CDR3 residues: CASSDVRLASPFF. The CDR3, as DNA: TGCGCCAGCAGCGACGTCCGACTAGCGTCGCCGTTCTTC. The chain joins TRBV5-1 to TRBJ2-1, with 8 bases lining up with TRBD2. Germline CDR1 is SGHRS and CDR2 is YFSETQ. CDR3 length: 13 residues. V dropped 4 bases and J dropped 15; count of bases not matched to a gene: 12.

The CDR3 sequence is CASSPRNGNNEQFF. CDR3 nucleotide sequence: TGTGCCAGCAGCCCGCGGAATGGAAACAATGAGCAGTTCTTC. The V gene is TRBV5-4, the J gene TRBJ2-1; D uncertain. Germline CDR1 and CDR2: SGHNT and YYREEE (reference sequence). The CDR3 spans 14 residues. V gave up 4 bases and J gave up 5 bases, with 13 bases separating them.

The V and J genes are TRBV28 and TRBJ2-7; TRBD1 agrees at 8 bases. The V gene's germline CDR1 is MDHEN and CDR2 SYDVKM. The CDR3 runs to 14 residues. V lost 6 bases, J lost 3 bases, and 7 bases stayed unmatched. The CDR3 protein is CASSQGALGYEQYF. Written as DNA, the CDR3 is TGTGCCAGCAGCCAGGGGGCGCTTGGCTACGAGCAGTACTTC. Using reference TRBV28 and TRBJ2-7 for the parts outside the CDR3, the full variable domain is DVKVTQSSRYLVKRTGEKVFLECVQDMDHENMFWYRQDPGLGLRLIYFSYDVKMKEKGDIPEGYSVSREKKERFSLILESASTNQTSMYLCASSQGALGYEQYFGPGTRLTVT.

The chain links TRBV29-1 to TRBJ1-3, with D possibly matching TRBD1 (6 bases). The CDR3 totals 11 residues. Trimming shortened V by 7 bases and J by 4 bases, and 8 bases separated the two germline ends. Germline CDR1 SQVTM, CDR2 ANQGSEA. The CDR3 reads CSGGQGNTIYF. The CDR3 DNA reads TGCAGCGGAGGACAGGGAAACACCATATATTTT.

The chain has TRBV30 and TRBJ1-6; the D gene is possibly TRBD1 (5 bases). V dropped 5 bases and J dropped 6 bases, with 11 bases sitting between them. Germline CDR1 and CDR2: GTSNPN and SVGIG (reference sequence). The CDR3 spans 13 residues. The CDR3 region is CAWGGTANSPLHF. In nucleotides, the CDR3 is TGTGCCTGGGGCGGGACTGCTAATTCACCCCTCCACTTT.